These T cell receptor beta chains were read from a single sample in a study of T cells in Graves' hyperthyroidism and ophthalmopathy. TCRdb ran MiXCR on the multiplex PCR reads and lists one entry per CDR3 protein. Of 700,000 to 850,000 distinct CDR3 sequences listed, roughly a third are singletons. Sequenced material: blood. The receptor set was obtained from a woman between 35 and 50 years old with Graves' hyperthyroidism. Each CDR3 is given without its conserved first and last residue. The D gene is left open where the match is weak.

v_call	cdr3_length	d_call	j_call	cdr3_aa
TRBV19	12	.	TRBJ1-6	ASQRQGLDSPLH
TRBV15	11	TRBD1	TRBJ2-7	ATSGGTGYEQY
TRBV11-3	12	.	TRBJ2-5	ASSHTGIQETQY
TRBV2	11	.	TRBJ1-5	ASRLELGQPQH
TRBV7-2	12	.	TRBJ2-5	ASRKSGSQETQY
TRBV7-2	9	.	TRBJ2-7	ASAGGYEQY
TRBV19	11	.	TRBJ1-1	ASSMAGPPEAF
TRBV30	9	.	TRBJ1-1	AWDRNTEAF
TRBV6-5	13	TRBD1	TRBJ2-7	ASSSDRKSSYEQY
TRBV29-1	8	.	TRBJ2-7	SRPGGEQY
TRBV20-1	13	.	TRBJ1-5	SADPPNRENQPQH
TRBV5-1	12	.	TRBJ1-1	ASVAPGTVTEAF
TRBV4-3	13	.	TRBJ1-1	ASSQGQSIKSEAF
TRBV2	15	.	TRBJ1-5	ASSEVNPSRGGQPQH
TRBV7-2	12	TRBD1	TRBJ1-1	ASSARTGGTEAF
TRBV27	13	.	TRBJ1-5	ASSSSVSSHQPQH
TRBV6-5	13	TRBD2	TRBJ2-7	ASSAFAGGIYEQY
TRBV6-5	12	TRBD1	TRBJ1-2	ASSSGQGDYGYT
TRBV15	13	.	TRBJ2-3	ATSRRDGSTDTQY
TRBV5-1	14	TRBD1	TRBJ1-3	ASSHGRDRAGNTIY
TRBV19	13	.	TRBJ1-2	ASSTAGGGSYGYT
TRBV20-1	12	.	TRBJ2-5	SARQGGLGEAQY
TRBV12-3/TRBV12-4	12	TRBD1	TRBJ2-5	ASSGTGEGETQY
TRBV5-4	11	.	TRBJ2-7	ASSLDSLYEQY
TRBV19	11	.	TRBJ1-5	ASSKVSSQPQH
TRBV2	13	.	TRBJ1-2	ASTETMGANYGYT
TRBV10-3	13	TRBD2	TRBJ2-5	ASSYFGRDQETQY
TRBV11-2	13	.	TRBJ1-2	ASSPFPGAAYGYT
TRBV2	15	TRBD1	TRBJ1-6	ASSEPGTGSYNSPLH
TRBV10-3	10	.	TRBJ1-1	AISYSQGRAF
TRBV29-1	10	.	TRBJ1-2	SVEGQTYGYT
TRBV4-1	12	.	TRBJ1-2	ASSSSRGMSGYT
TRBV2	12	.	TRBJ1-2	ASTGEGIGYGYT
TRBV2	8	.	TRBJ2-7	ASRPYQQY
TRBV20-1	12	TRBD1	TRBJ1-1	SASSGTVNTEAF
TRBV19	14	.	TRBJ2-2	ASSITYGSGTGELF
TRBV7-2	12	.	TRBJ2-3	ASSFAGTTDTQY
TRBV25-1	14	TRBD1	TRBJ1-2	ASSESGTGGNYGYT
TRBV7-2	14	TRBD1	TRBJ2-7	ASSLGPGGKKYEQY
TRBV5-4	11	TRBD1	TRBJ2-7	ASIGQGNYEQY
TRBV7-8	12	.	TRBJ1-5	ASSLGSGSQPQH
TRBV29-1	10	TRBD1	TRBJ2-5	SAGTVQETQY
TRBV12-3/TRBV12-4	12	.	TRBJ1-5	ASSRTPSNQPQH
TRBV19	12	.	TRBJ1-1	ASSIGTGNTEAF
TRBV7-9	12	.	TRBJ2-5	ASSTGGALETQY
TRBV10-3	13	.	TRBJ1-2	ASSNSDRANYGYT
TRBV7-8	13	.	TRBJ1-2	ASSQGFGPLYGYT
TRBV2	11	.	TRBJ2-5	ASRARDNQPQY
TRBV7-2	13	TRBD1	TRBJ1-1	ASSLSWTGDTEAF
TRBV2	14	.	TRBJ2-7	ASSEGASRLRNEQY
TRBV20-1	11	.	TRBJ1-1	SALRSGLSEAF
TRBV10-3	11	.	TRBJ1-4	ATGTDKGEKLF
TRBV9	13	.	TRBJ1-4	ASSVTAATNEKLF
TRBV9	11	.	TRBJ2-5	ASSPSTEETQY